Listed below are T cell receptor beta chains from one sample, sequenced in a study of response to subunit inactivated influenza vaccine. TCRdb itself ran the RT-PCR reads through MiXCR, one entry per CDR3 protein. Among over 450,000 distinct CDR3 sequences listed, roughly 13% were seen once. The starting material was PBMCs from blood, obtained roughly 46 days after vaccination. These receptors came from a man between 45 and 60 years old who received an inactivated influenza vaccine. Both conserved end residues are part of each CDR3.

v_call: TRBV20-1; cdr3_aa: CSARGQGRFDYEQYF
v_call: TRBV10-3; cdr3_aa: CAISPGPSSGANVLTF
v_call: TRBV12-3/TRBV12-4; cdr3_aa: CASSGWGRGTDTQYF
v_call: TRBV5-6; cdr3_aa: CASSLGFLEANTEAFF
v_call: TRBV12-3/TRBV12-4; cdr3_aa: CASSLIAWGNEQFF
v_call: TRBV9; cdr3_aa: CASSPDSYSGNTIYF
v_call: TRBV25-1; cdr3_aa: CASSAHTGGETEAFF
v_call: TRBV29-1; cdr3_aa: CSVEEQGARTEAFF
v_call: TRBV12-3/TRBV12-4; cdr3_aa: CASSLIQATEAFF
v_call: TRBV12-3/TRBV12-4; cdr3_aa: CASRDPGYEQYF
v_call: TRBV5-1; cdr3_aa: CASSFYGGSYEQYF
v_call: TRBV15; cdr3_aa: CATSRNSRQGADTQYF
v_call: TRBV4-3; cdr3_aa: CASSQEPTGTYGYTF